Here is one T cell receptor beta chain with its context. The CDR3 runs 14 residues. CDR1 and CDR2 (germline): MNHNY, SVGAGI (reference sequence). The ends were cut back, 2 bases at V and 7 bases at J, with 15 bases in the middle. The sample belongs to a study of T cell changes during pregnancy in multiple sclerosis. The repertoire was sequenced with immunoSEQ multiplex PCR; TCRdb's copy has only in-frame clones and lacks some. This table has around 66,000 clones, around 90% appearing once. The chain is built from TRBV6-6 and TRBJ2-7; TRBD1 is a possible D gene (7 bases). This receptor was obtained from a female donor in good health, enrolled as a control in a pregnancy study. Sequencing was performed on peripheral blood, taken in the first trimester of pregnancy. The CDR3 is CASSYDEGAGEQYF. The CDR3 nucleotides read TGTGCCAGCAGTTACGACGAGGGGGCGGGGGAGCAGTACTTC.